This is a list of T cell receptor beta chains from one sample in a study of blood T cell repertoires in COVID-19. Method: immunoSEQ multiplex PCR; TCRdb's copy keeps in-frame clones and lacks some. The table records 140,000 to 150,000 clones, roughly 90% of them present only once. Input material: PBMCs or T cells enriched from blood (not recorded which). The receptor source for this set is a woman between 25 and 40 years old with acute COVID-19. Both conserved end residues are part of each CDR3. Fields, in order: clone size, D gene, V gene, J gene, CDR3 protein, CDR3 DNA. The D gene is left open where the match is weak. Only part of the rows carry a size: once, few, many, or a class if the clone is expanded.

clone_size: once; d_call: TRBD1; v_call: TRBV10-3; j_call: TRBJ1-5; cdr3_aa: CAISESMGGGQGQNQPQHF; cdr3_nt: TGTGCCATCAGTGAGTCCATGGGGGGAGGACAGGGACAGAATCAGCCCCAGCATTTT
clone_size: -; d_call: TRBD1; v_call: TRBV7-2; j_call: TRBJ1-1; cdr3_aa: CASSPRDRNTEAFF; cdr3_nt: TGTGCCAGCAGCCCCCGGGACAGGAACACTGAAGCTTTCTTT
clone_size: -; d_call: TRBD1; v_call: TRBV11-2; j_call: TRBJ1-2; cdr3_aa: CASSGVGTGGSYGYTF; cdr3_nt: TGTGCCAGCAGCGGGGTGGGGACAGGGGGCTCCTATGGCTACACCTTC
clone_size: once; d_call: TRBD1; v_call: TRBV30; j_call: TRBJ1-2; cdr3_aa: CAWSRDRPNYGYTF; cdr3_nt: TGTGCCTGGAGTCGGGACAGGCCCAACTATGGCTACACCTTC
clone_size: -; d_call: TRBD1; v_call: TRBV12-5; j_call: TRBJ1-4; cdr3_aa: CASGIPGTGDATNEKLFF; cdr3_nt: TGTGCTAGTGGTATCCCCGGGACAGGGGATGCAACTAATGAAAAACTGTTTTTT
clone_size: -; d_call: TRBD1; v_call: TRBV12-3/TRBV12-4; j_call: TRBJ1-3; cdr3_aa: CASRGQGGNTIYF; cdr3_nt: TGTGCCAGCAGGGGACAGGGAGGAAACACCATATATTTT
clone_size: -; d_call: TRBD2; v_call: TRBV28; j_call: TRBJ2-1; cdr3_aa: CASGLAGGNEQFF; cdr3_nt: TGTGCCAGCGGACTAGCGGGAGGGAATGAGCAGTTCTTC
clone_size: -; d_call: TRBD1; v_call: TRBV5-4; j_call: TRBJ1-1; cdr3_aa: CASSTDRGNTEAFF; cdr3_nt: TGTGCCAGCAGCACAGACAGGGGGAACACTGAAGCTTTCTTT
clone_size: -; d_call: -; v_call: TRBV30; j_call: TRBJ1-4; cdr3_aa: CAWSLEFGNQREKLFF; cdr3_nt: TGTGCCTGGAGTCTGGAATTCGGGAACCAAAGGGAAAAACTGTTTTTT
clone_size: once; d_call: TRBD2; v_call: TRBV9; j_call: TRBJ2-1; cdr3_aa: CASSLRAGGGYNEQFF; cdr3_nt: TGTGCCAGCAGCCTCCGAGCGGGAGGGGGTTACAATGAGCAGTTCTTC
clone_size: once; d_call: -; v_call: TRBV5-4; j_call: TRBJ1-1; cdr3_aa: CASSLTTMNTEAFF; cdr3_nt: TGTGCCAGCAGCTTGACAACCATGAACACTGAAGCTTTCTTT
clone_size: once; d_call: -; v_call: TRBV9; j_call: TRBJ1-2; cdr3_aa: CASSVAAGQPGYTF; cdr3_nt: TGTGCCAGCAGCGTAGCGGCAGGCCAACCTGGCTACACCTTC
clone_size: -; d_call: -; v_call: TRBV27; j_call: TRBJ1-1; cdr3_aa: CASRTGGTEAFF; cdr3_nt: TGTGCCAGCAGGACAGGTGGAACTGAAGCTTTCTTT
clone_size: -; d_call: -; v_call: TRBV9; j_call: TRBJ2-5; cdr3_aa: CASSPWTGKETQYF; cdr3_nt: TGTGCCAGCAGCCCCTGGACTGGCAAAGAGACCCAGTACTTC
clone_size: -; d_call: -; v_call: TRBV28; j_call: TRBJ1-4; cdr3_aa: CASRPWGGYGEKLFF; cdr3_nt: TGTGCCAGCAGGCCTTGGGGGGGATATGGGGAAAAACTGTTTTTT
clone_size: once; d_call: -; v_call: TRBV14; j_call: TRBJ2-3; cdr3_aa: CASSQEGGPAGPDTQYF; cdr3_nt: TGTGCCAGCAGCCAAGAGGGCGGCCCAGCGGGCCCAGATACGCAGTATTTT
clone_size: -; d_call: TRBD2; v_call: TRBV27; j_call: TRBJ2-3; cdr3_aa: CASSLRSGVPVITQYF; cdr3_nt: TGTGCCAGCAGTCTCCGTAGCGGGGTCCCCGTGATCACGCAGTATTTT
clone_size: -; d_call: -; v_call: TRBV28; j_call: TRBJ2-1; cdr3_aa: CASNPSVGSSYNEQFF; cdr3_nt: TGTGCCAGCAATCCTTCAGTAGGGAGCTCCTACAATGAGCAGTTCTTC
clone_size: -; d_call: -; v_call: TRBV28; j_call: TRBJ2-7; cdr3_aa: CASSFPNYEQYF; cdr3_nt: TGTGCCAGCAGTTTCCCTAACTACGAGCAGTACTTC
clone_size: -; d_call: -; v_call: TRBV7-2; j_call: TRBJ1-3; cdr3_aa: CASSLTGIDTIYF; cdr3_nt: TGTGCCAGCAGCTTAACCGGGATCGACACCATATATTTT
clone_size: -; d_call: TRBD1; v_call: TRBV7-8; j_call: TRBJ1-5; cdr3_aa: CASSLATGDPNQPQHF; cdr3_nt: TGTGCCAGCAGCCTGGCAACAGGGGACCCCAATCAGCCCCAGCATTTT
clone_size: -; d_call: -; v_call: TRBV5-6; j_call: TRBJ1-3; cdr3_aa: CASSLTGSYGNTIYF; cdr3_nt: TGTGCCAGCAGCTTAACAGGTTCATACGGAAACACCATATATTTT
clone_size: once; d_call: -; v_call: TRBV4-1; j_call: TRBJ1-4; cdr3_aa: CASSQDLTGGIEKLFF; cdr3_nt: TGCGCCAGCAGCCAAGACCTTACCGGAGGAATTGAAAAACTGTTTTTT
clone_size: -; d_call: -; v_call: TRBV6-6; j_call: TRBJ2-5; cdr3_aa: CASSYPSDSQETQYF; cdr3_nt: TGTGCCAGCAGTTACCCTAGCGACAGCCAAGAGACCCAGTACTTC
clone_size: -; d_call: -; v_call: TRBV7-3; j_call: TRBJ1-2; cdr3_aa: CASSLSTGNYGYTF; cdr3_nt: TGTGCCAGCAGCCTAAGTACGGGGAACTATGGCTACACCTTC
clone_size: -; d_call: -; v_call: TRBV19; j_call: TRBJ1-1; cdr3_aa: CASSYNSLGRNTEAFF; cdr3_nt: TGTGCCAGTAGTTATAATAGCCTCGGCAGAAACACTGAAGCTTTCTTT
clone_size: -; d_call: -; v_call: TRBV9; j_call: TRBJ1-1; cdr3_aa: CASSVEGRGNTEAFF; cdr3_nt: TGTGCCAGCAGCGTAGAAGGCAGGGGGAACACTGAAGCTTTCTTT
clone_size: -; d_call: -; v_call: TRBV28; j_call: TRBJ2-7; cdr3_aa: CASGRGTYEQYF; cdr3_nt: TGTGCCAGCGGCAGGGGTACCTACGAGCAGTACTTC
clone_size: -; d_call: TRBD2; v_call: TRBV5-1; j_call: TRBJ2-2; cdr3_aa: CASSPDTGGMLAGELFF; cdr3_nt: TGCGCCAGCAGCCCAGACACGGGGGGAATGCTCGCCGGGGAGCTGTTTTTT
clone_size: -; d_call: TRBD1; v_call: TRBV13; j_call: TRBJ2-1; cdr3_aa: CASSPMTGDNEQFF; cdr3_nt: TGTGCCAGCAGCCCCATGACAGGGGACAATGAGCAGTTCTTC
clone_size: once; d_call: TRBD1; v_call: TRBV30; j_call: TRBJ1-2; cdr3_aa: CARGGTALRNNYGYTF; cdr3_nt: TGTGCCCGGGGTGGGACAGCCCTAAGAAATAACTATGGCTACACCTTC
clone_size: -; d_call: -; v_call: TRBV30; j_call: TRBJ1-3; cdr3_aa: CAWSVPNSGNTIYF; cdr3_nt: TGTGCCTGGAGTGTCCCAAACTCTGGAAACACCATATATTTT
clone_size: -; d_call: TRBD1; v_call: TRBV27; j_call: TRBJ1-4; cdr3_aa: CASSLIGGSNEKLFF; cdr3_nt: TGTGCCAGCAGTCTTATAGGGGGCTCTAATGAAAAACTGTTTTTT
clone_size: -; d_call: TRBD2; v_call: TRBV5-1; j_call: TRBJ2-2; cdr3_aa: CASSLSGSTFSGELFF; cdr3_nt: TGCGCCAGCAGCTTGAGCGGGAGTACGTTTTCCGGGGAGCTGTTTTTT
clone_size: -; d_call: TRBD1; v_call: TRBV5-5; j_call: TRBJ2-2; cdr3_aa: CASSLGQGWTGELFF; cdr3_nt: TGTGCCAGCAGCTTGGGACAGGGGTGGACCGGGGAGCTGTTTTTT
clone_size: -; d_call: -; v_call: TRBV28; j_call: TRBJ1-2; cdr3_aa: CASSLPAGHYGYTF; cdr3_nt: TGTGCCAGCAGCCTCCCGGCAGGGCACTATGGCTACACCTTC
clone_size: -; d_call: -; v_call: TRBV10-1; j_call: TRBJ1-1; cdr3_aa: CASSDSRDTEAFF; cdr3_nt: TGCGCCAGCAGTGATTCGAGGGATACTGAAGCTTTCTTT
clone_size: -; d_call: -; v_call: TRBV2; j_call: TRBJ2-7; cdr3_aa: CASSERTTYEQYF; cdr3_nt: TGTGCCAGCAGTGAGAGGACTACCTACGAGCAGTACTTC
clone_size: -; d_call: TRBD2; v_call: TRBV19; j_call: TRBJ2-1; cdr3_aa: CASTSGRAWNEQFF; cdr3_nt: TGTGCCAGTACTAGCGGGAGGGCCTGGAATGAGCAGTTCTTC
clone_size: -; d_call: -; v_call: TRBV4-3; j_call: TRBJ2-5; cdr3_aa: CASSQDWPSAQETQYF; cdr3_nt: TGCGCCAGCAGCCAAGATTGGCCTAGCGCCCAAGAGACCCAGTACTTC
clone_size: -; d_call: TRBD2; v_call: TRBV7-9; j_call: TRBJ2-1; cdr3_aa: CASSLALAGSYNEQFF; cdr3_nt: TGTGCCAGCAGCTTAGCGTTAGCGGGCTCCTACAATGAGCAGTTCTTC
clone_size: -; d_call: TRBD1; v_call: TRBV19; j_call: TRBJ1-4; cdr3_aa: CASSPRQGVNEKLFF; cdr3_nt: TGTGCCAGTAGTCCCCGACAGGGGGTTAATGAAAAACTGTTTTTT
clone_size: -; d_call: TRBD1; v_call: TRBV19; j_call: TRBJ2-3; cdr3_aa: CASSEGAGQGSDTQYF; cdr3_nt: TGTGCCAGTAGTGAAGGGGCGGGACAGGGTTCAGATACGCAGTATTTT